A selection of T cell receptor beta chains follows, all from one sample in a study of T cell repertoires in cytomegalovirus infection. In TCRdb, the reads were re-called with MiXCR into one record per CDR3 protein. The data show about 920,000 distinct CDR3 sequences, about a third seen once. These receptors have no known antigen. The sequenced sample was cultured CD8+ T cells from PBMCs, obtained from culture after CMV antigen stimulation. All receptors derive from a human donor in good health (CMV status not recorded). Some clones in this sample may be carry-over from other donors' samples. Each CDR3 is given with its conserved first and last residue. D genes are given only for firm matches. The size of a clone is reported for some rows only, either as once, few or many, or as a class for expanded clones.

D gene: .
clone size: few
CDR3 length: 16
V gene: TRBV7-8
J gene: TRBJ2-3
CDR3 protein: CASSLGDSRLTDTQYF
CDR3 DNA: TGTGCCAGCAGCTTAGGAGACAGCAGACTAACAGATACGCAGTATTTT

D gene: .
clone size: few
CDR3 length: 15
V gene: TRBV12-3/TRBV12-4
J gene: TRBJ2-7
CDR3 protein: CASRAASGPIYEQYF
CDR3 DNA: TGTGCCAGCAGAGCGGCCTCAGGACCCATCTACGAGCAGTACTTC

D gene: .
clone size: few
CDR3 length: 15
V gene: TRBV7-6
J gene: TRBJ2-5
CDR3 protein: CASSPPPGGVETQYF
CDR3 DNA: TGTGCCAGCAGCCCGCCGCCAGGGGGGGTGGAGACCCAGTACTTC

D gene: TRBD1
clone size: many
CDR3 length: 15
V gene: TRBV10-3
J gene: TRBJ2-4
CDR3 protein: CAISGTGLAKNIQYF
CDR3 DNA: TGTGCCATCAGTGGGACAGGGCTAGCCAAAAACATTCAGTACTTC

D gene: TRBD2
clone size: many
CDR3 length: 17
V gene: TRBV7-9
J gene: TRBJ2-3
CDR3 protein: CASSPPWQRGGLGTQYF
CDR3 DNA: TGTGCCAGCAGTCCTCCTTGGCAGCGGGGGGGCCTCGGGACGCAGTATTTT

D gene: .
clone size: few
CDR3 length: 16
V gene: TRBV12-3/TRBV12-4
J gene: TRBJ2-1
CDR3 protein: CASSSRGRERKDEQFF
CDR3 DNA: TGTGCCAGCAGCTCAAGGGGTCGAGAACGTAAGGATGAGCAGTTCTTC

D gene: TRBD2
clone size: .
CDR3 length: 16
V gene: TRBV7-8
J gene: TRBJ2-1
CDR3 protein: CASSFRLAGSVDEQFF
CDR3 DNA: TGTGCCAGCAGCTTCAGGCTAGCGGGGTCGGTAGATGAGCAGTTCTTC

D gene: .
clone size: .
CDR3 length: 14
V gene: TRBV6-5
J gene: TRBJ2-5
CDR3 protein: CASSYWRGQETQYF
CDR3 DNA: TGTGCCAGCAGTTACTGGCGGGGCCAAGAGACCCAGTACTTC

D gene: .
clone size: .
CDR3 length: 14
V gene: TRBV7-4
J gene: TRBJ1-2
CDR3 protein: CASSFPGPLYGYTF
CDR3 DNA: TGTGCCAGCAGCTTCCCCGGGCCACTCTATGGCTACACCTTC

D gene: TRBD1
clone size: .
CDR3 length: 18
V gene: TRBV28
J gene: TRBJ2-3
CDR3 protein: CASSSPRLDRGDTDTQYF
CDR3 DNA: TGTGCCAGCAGTTCCCCCCGATTGGACAGGGGGGACACAGATACGCAGTATTTT

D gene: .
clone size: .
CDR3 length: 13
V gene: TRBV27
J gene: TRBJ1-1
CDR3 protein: CASSPTTAVEAFF
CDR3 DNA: TGTGCCAGCAGTCCCACGACAGCGGTTGAAGCTTTCTTT

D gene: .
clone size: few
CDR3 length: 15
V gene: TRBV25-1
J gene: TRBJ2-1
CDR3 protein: CASSDYRRSYNEQFF
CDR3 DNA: TGTGCCAGCAGTGATTACAGGCGATCCTACAATGAGCAGTTCTTC

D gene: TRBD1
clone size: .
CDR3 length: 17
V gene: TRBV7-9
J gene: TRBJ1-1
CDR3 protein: CASSAGPLTGSHTEAFF
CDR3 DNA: TGTGCCAGCAGCGCGGGACCCTTGACAGGGTCGCACACTGAAGCTTTCTTT

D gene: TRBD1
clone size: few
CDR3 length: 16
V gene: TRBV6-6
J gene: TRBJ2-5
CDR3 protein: CASSLLRGQRQETQYF
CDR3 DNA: TGTGCCAGCAGTTTACTCAGGGGACAGCGACAAGAGACCCAGTACTTC

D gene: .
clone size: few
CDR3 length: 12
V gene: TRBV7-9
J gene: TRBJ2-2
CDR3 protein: CASSLFTWELFF
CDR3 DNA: TGTGCCAGCAGCTTATTTACCTGGGAGCTGTTTTTT

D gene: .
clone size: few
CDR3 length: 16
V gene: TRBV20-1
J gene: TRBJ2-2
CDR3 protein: CSARDWRGSDTGELFF
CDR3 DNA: TGCAGTGCTAGAGATTGGCGGGGATCGGACACCGGGGAGCTGTTTTTT

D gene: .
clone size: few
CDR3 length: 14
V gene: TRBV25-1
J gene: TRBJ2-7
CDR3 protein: CASSEYNSYYEQYF
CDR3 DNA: TGTGCCAGCAGTGAATATAACAGCTACTACGAGCAGTACTTC

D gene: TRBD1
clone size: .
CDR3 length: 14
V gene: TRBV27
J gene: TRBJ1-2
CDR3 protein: CASTGDRASYGYTF
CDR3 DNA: TGTGCCAGCACCGGTGACAGGGCGAGCTATGGCTACACCTTC

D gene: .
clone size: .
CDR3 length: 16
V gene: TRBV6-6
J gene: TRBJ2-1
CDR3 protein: CASSYNPGDSYNEQFF
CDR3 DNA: TGTGCCAGCAGTTACAATCCCGGGGACTCCTACAATGAGCAGTTCTTC

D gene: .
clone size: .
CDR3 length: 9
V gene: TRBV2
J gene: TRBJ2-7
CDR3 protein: CASSDWPYF
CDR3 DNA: TGTGCCAGCAGTGATTGGCCCTACTTC

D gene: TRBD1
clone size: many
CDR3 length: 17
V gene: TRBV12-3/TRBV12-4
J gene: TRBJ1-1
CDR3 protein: CASSFRTGGSGDTEAFF
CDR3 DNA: TGTGCCAGCAGTTTTAGGACAGGGGGAAGCGGGGACACTGAAGCTTTCTTT

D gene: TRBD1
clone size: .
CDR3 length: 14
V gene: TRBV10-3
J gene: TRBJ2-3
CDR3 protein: CAIRGQGSTDTQYF
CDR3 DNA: TGTGCCATCAGGGGACAGGGGAGCACAGATACGCAGTATTTT

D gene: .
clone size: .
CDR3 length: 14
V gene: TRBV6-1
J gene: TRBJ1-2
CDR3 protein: CANRALTGFYGYTF
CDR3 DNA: TGTGCCAACAGGGCCCTGACAGGCTTCTATGGCTACACCTTC

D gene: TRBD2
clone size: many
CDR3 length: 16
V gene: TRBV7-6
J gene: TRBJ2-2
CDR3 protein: CASSPSAGTNTGELFF
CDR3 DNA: TGTGCCAGCAGCCCCTCAGCGGGGACGAACACCGGGGAGCTGTTTTTT